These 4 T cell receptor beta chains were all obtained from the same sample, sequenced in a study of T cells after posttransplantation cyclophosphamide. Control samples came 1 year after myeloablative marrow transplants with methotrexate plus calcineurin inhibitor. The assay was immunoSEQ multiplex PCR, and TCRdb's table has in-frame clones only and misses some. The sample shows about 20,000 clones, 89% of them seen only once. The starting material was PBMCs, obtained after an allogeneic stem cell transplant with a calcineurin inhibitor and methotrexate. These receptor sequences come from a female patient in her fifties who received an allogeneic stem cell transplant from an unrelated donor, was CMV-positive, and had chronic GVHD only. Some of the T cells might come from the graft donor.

This chain's CDR3 is CASRSRSEGDSYEQYF. The CDR3, as DNA: TGTGCAAGTCGCTCTCGCAGCGAGGGGGACTCCTACGAGCAGTACTTC. The chain couples TRBV12-2 to TRBJ2-7; the table assigns TRBD1, which was not confirmed against the DNA. TRBV12-2 is deemed a pseudogene. The CDR3 runs 16 residues.

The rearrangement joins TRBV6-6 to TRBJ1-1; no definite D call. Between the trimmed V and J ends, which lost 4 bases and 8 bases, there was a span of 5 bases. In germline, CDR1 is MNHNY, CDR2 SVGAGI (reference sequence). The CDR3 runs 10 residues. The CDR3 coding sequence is TGTGCCAGCAGTTTCGTCGAAGCTTTCTTT. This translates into CASSFVEAFF.

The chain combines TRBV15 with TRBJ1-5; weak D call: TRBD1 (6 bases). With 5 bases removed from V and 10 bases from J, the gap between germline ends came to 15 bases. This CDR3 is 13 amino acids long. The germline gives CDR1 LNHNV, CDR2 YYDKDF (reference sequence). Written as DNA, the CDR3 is TGTGCCACCAGCTCCTGGACAGCCGGCCCCCAGCATTTT. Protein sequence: CATSSWTAGPQHF.

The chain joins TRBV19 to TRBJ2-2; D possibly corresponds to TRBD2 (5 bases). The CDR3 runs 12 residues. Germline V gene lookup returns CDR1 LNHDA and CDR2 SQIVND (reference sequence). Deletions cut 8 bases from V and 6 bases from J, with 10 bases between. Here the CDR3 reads CASELVAGELFF. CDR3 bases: TGTGCCAGTGAACTAGTCGCCGGGGAGCTGTTTTTT.